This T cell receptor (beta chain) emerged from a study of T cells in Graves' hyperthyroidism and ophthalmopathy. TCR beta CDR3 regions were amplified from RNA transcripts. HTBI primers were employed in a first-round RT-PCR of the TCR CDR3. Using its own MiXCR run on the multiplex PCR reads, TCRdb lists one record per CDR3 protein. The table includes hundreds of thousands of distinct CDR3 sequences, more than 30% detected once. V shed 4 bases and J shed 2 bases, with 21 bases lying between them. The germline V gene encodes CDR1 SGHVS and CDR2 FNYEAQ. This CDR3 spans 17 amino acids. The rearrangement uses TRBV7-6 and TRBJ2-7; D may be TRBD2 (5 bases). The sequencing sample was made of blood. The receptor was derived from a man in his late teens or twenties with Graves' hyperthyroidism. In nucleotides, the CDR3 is TGTGCCAGCAGCTCCAAAGAGAGTGGAGGCAGCCCCTACGAGCAGTACTTC. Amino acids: CASSSKESGGSPYEQYF.